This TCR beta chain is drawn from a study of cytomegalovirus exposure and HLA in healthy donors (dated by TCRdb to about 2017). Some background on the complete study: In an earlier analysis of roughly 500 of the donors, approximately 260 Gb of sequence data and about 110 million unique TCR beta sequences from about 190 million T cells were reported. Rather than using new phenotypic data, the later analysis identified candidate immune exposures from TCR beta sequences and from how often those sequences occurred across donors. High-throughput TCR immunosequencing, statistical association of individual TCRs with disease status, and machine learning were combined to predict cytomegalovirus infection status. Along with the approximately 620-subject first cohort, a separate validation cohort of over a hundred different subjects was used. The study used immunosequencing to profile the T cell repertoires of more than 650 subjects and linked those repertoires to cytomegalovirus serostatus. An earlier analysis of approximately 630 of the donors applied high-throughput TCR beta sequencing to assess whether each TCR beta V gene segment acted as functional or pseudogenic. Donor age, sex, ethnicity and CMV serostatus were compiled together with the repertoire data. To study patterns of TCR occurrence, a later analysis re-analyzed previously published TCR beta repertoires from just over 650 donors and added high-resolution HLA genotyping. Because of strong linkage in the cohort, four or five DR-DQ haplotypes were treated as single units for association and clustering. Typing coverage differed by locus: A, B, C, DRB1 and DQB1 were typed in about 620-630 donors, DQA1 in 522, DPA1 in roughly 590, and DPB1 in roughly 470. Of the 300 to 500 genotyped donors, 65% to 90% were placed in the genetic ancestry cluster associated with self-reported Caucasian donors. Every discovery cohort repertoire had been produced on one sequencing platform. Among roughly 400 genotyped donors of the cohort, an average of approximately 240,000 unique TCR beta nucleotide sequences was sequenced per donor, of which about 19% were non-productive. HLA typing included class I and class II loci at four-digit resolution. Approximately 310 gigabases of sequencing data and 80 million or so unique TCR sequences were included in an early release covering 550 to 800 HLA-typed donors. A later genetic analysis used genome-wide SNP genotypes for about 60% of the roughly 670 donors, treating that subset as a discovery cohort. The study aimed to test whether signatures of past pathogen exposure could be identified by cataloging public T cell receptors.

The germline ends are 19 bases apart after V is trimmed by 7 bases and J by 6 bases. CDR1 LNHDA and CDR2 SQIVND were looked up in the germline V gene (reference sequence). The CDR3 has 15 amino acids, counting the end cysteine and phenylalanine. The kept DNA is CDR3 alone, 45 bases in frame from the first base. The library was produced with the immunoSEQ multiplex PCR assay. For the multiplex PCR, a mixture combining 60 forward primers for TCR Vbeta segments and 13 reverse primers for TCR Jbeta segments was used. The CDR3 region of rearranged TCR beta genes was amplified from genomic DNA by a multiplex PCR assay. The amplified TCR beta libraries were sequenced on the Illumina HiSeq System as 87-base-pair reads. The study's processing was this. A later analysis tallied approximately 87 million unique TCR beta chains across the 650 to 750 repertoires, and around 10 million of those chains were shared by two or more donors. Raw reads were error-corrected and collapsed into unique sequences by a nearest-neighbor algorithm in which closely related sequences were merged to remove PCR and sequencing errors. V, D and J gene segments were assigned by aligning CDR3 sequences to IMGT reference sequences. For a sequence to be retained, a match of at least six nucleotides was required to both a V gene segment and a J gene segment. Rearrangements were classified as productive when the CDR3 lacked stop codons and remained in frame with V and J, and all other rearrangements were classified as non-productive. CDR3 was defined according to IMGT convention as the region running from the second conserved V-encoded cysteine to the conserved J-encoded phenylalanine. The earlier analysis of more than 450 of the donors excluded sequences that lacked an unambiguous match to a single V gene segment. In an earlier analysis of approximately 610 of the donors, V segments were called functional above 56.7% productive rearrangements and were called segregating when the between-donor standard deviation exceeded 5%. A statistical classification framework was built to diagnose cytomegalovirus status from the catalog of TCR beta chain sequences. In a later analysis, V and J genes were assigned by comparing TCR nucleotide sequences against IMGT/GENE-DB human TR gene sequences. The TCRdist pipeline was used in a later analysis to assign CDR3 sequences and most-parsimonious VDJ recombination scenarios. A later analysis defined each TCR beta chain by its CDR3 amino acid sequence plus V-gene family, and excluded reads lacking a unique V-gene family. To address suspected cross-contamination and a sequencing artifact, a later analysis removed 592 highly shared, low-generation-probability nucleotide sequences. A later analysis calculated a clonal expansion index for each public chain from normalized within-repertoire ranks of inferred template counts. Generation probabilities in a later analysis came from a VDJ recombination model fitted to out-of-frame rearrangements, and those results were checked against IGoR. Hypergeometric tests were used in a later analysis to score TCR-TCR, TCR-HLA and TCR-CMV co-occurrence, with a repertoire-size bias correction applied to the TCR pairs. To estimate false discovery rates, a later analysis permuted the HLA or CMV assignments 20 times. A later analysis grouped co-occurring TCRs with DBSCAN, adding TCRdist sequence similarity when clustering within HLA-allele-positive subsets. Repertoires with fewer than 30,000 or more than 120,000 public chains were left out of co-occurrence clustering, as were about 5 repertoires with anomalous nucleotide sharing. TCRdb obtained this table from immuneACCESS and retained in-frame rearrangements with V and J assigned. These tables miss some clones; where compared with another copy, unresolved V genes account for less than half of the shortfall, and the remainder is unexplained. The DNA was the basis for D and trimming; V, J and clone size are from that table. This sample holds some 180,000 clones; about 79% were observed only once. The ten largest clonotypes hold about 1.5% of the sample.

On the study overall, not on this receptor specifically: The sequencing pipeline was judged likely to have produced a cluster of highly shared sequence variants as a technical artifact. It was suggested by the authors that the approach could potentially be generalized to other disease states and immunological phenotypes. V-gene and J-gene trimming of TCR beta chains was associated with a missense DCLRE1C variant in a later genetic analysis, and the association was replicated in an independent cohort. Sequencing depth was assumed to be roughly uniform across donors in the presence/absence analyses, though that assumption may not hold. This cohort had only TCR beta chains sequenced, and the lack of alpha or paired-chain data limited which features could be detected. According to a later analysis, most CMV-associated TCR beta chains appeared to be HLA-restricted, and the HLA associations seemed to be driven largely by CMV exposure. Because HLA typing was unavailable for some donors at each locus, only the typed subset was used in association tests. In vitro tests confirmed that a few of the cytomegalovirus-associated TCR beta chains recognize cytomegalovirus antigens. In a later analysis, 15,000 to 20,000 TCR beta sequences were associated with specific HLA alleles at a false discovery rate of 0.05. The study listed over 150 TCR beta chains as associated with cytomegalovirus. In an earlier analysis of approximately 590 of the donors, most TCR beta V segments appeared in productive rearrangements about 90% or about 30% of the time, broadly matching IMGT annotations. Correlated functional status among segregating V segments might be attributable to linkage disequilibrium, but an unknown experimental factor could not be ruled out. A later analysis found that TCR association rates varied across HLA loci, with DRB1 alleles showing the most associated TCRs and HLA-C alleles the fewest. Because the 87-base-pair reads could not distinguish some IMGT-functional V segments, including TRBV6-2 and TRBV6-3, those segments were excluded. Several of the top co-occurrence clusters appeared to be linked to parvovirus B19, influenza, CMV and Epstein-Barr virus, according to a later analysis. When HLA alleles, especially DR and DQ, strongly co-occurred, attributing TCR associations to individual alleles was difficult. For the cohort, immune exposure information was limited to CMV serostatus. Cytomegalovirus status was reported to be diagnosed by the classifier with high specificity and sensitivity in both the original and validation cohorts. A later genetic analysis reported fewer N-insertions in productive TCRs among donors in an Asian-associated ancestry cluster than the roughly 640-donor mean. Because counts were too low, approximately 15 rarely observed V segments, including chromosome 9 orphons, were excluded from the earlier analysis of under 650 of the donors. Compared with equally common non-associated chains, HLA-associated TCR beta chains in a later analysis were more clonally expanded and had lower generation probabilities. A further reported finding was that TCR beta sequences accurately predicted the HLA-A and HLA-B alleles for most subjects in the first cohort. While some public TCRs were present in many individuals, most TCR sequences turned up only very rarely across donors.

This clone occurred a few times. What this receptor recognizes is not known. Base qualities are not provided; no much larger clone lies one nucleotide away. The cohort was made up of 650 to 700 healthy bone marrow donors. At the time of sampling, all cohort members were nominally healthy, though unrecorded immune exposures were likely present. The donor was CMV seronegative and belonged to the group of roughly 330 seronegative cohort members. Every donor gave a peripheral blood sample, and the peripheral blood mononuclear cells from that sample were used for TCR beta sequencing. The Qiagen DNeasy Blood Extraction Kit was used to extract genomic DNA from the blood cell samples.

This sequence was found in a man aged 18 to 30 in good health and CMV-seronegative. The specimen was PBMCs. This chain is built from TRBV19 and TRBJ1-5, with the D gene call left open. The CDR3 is CASTTTTTTLQPQHF. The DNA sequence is TGTGCCAGTACTACGACAACAACAACACTTCAGCCCCAGCATTTT.